The 4 T cell receptor beta chains in this list originate from one sample, sequenced in a study of T cell clones after liver transplantation (dated by TCRdb to the late 2010s). The library was made by the immunoSEQ multiplex PCR assay. Not all clones reach the TCRdb copy of this immuneACCESS table, which keeps in-frame sequences only. Checked studies attribute under half of the gap to unresolved V genes and leave the rest unexplained. A total of roughly 100,000 clones appear in this sample, about 80% of them only once. The biggest ten clones account for roughly 3.1% of the sample. The sample was CD4+ T cells from blood, taken approximately 43 months after liver transplant. These receptors were taken from a human patient who received a liver transplant. After a transplant, some of the T cells may come from the graft donor.

The table lists this clone with a count of one. The V and J genes are TRBV13 and TRBJ1-4; D unclear. This CDR3 comprises 13 residues. Germline CDR1 is PRHDT and CDR2 is FYEKMQ (reference sequence). Trimming shortened V by 7 bases and J by 5 bases, and 11 bases separated the two germline ends. The CDR3 region has the DNA TGTGCCAGCAAAAAGGTGATGAATGAAAAACTGTTTTTT. Protein product: CASKKVMNEKLFF. Full variable domain (rest looked up from reference TRBV13 and TRBJ1-4): AAGVIQSPRHLIKEKRETATLKCYPIPRHDTVYWYQQGPGQDPQFLISFYEKMQSDKGSIPDRFSAQQFSDYHSELNMSSLELGDSALYFCASKKVMNEKLFFGSGTQLSVL.

This chain connects TRBV5-1 to TRBJ2-1; the match to TRBD2 covers 11 bases. Germline V gene lookup returns CDR1 SGHRS and CDR2 YFSETQ. V lost 2 bases and J lost 4; bases outside the gene matches: 2. This CDR3 has 15 amino acids. The CDR3 DNA reads TGCGCCAGCAGCTTTACTAGCGGGGGATACAATGAGCAGTTCTTC. It codes for CASSFTSGGYNEQFF.

This chain links TRBV29-1 with TRBJ2-7; 10 bases are a match to TRBD2. V lost 5 bases, J lost 2 bases, and 6 bases stayed unmatched. The CDR3 extends over 14 amino acids. Per the germline V gene, CDR1 is SQVTM and CDR2 is ANQGSEA. The DNA for the CDR3 is TGCAGCGTTCGAGGAGCGGGAGGGCCCTACGAGCAGTACTTC. Its translation: CSVRGAGGPYEQYF.

This clone showed up just a few times. J is TRBJ2-2 and V is TRBV19, with D hard to call. CDR3 size: 16 residues. Germline CDR1 and CDR2: LNHDA and SQIVND (reference sequence). V lost 3 bases and J 3 bases, leaving 14 bases between the germline ends. The CDR3: CASSIQAWLDTGELFF. CDR3 coding DNA: TGTGCCAGTAGTATTCAAGCGTGGTTGGACACCGGGGAGCTGTTTTTT.